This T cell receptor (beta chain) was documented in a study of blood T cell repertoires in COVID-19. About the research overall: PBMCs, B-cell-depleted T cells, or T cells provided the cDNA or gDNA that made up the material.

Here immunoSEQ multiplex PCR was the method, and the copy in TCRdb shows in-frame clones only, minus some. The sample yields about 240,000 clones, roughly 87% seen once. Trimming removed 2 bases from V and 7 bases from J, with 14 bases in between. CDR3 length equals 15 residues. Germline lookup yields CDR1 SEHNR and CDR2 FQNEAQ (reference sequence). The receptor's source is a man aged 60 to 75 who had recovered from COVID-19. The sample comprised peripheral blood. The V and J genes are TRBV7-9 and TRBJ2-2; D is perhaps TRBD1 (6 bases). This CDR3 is CASSLSRTVDGELFF. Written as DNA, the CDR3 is TGTGCCAGCAGCTTATCTCGGACAGTAGACGGGGAGCTGTTTTTT.